Presented here are 29 T cell receptor beta chains from one specimen sequenced in a study of blood T cell repertoires in COVID-19. The method was immunoSEQ multiplex PCR; TCRdb's version includes in-frame clones alone and lacks a portion of them. The sample comprises 270,000 or so clones, 70% to 90% of which are singletons, and about 6.9% rests with the top ten. The sample was PBMCs or T cells enriched from blood (not recorded which). These TCRs come from a woman aged 50 to 60 who had been exposed to COVID-19.

The chain links TRBV18 to TRBJ2-5; a possible D gene is TRBD2 (6 bases). This CDR3 is built from 17 residues. Trimming cost V 3 bases and J 7 bases, with 24 bases left between them. CDR1 and CDR2 (germline): KGHSH, LQKENI. The CDR3 reads CASSPAGTRLAGGTQYF. The CDR3 DNA sequence: TGTGCCAGCTCACCGGCGGGGACTCGACTTGCTGGAGGGACCCAGTACTTC. Using reference TRBV18 and TRBJ2-5 for the parts outside the CDR3, the full variable domain is NAGVMQNPRHLVRRRGQEARLRCSPMKGHSHVYWYRQLPEEGLKFMVYLQKENIIDESGMPKERFSAEFPKEGPSILRIQQVVRGDSAAYFCASSPAGTRLAGGTQYFGPGTRLLVL.

The chain recombines TRBV7-9 with TRBJ1-2; D is possibly TRBD1 (6 bases). V gave up 1 base and J gave up 1 base, with 13 bases separating them. The germline gives CDR1 SEHNR, CDR2 FQNEAQ (reference sequence). This CDR3 is built from 16 residues. CDR3 protein: CASSLVGARNNYGYTF. CDR3 coding DNA: TGTGCCAGCAGCTTAGTGGGGGCACGAAATAACTATGGCTACACCTTC. Full variable domain (remainder filled in from reference TRBV7-9 and TRBJ1-2): DTGVSQNPRHKITKRGQNVTFRCDPISEHNRLYWYRQTLGQGPEFLTYFQNEAQLEKSRLLSDRFSAERPKGSFSTLEIQRTEQGDSAMYLCASSLVGARNNYGYTFGSGTRLTVV.

The chain employs TRBV6-6 and TRBJ1-1; D not resolved. V dropped 2 bases and J dropped 7 bases, with 8 bases sitting between them. The germline V gene has CDR1 MNHNY and CDR2 SVGAGI (reference sequence). This CDR3 has 12 residues. This chain's CDR3 is CASSYVSGEAFF. The CDR3 coding sequence is TGTGCCAGCAGTTACGTATCGGGTGAAGCTTTCTTT.

This clone appeared a few times. The chain couples TRBV4-3 to TRBJ2-2, with D unclear. Trimming left V 3 bases short and J 4 bases short, with 3 bases between. This CDR3 region has 12 residues. Per germline, CDR1 LGHNA and CDR2 YSLEER. The CDR3 DNA follows: TGCGCCAGCAGCCACCGCACCGGGGAGCTGTTTTTT. The encoded protein is CASSHRTGELFF.

The chain carries TRBV4-3 and TRBJ1-1; no clear D. V was cut by 0 bases and J by 2 bases, with 16 bases left in between. CDR1 is LGHNA and CDR2 is YSLEER in the germline V gene. This CDR3 contains 17 residues. CDR3: CASSQDSAGLANTEAFF. The CDR3 DNA is TGCGCCAGCAGCCAAGATTCGGCAGGTCTCGCTAACACTGAAGCTTTCTTT.

This chain joins TRBV27 and TRBJ1-2; 12 nucleotides match TRBD1. The CDR3 covers 17 residues. Losses at the gene ends were 6 bases for V and 8 bases for J; bases not matched to a gene: 16. Germline assignment: CDR1 MNHEY and CDR2 SMNVEV (reference sequence). CDR3 nucleotide sequence: TGTGCCAGCAGCCAGTCTTATTCCCGGGACAGGGGGCACGGCTACACCTTC. This encodes CASSQSYSRDRGHGYTF.

This clone has a handful of counts. V is TRBV19 and J is TRBJ1-2, with D tentatively TRBD1 (6 bases). Trimming took 5 bases from V and 5 from J, leaving 9 bases between them. The CDR3 consists of 12 residues. Germline CDR1 LNHDA, CDR2 SQIVND (reference sequence). CDR3 bases: TGTGCCAGTAGTTGGACAGCTTATGGCTACACCTTC. It codes for CASSWTAYGYTF.

This clone was seen just once. V usage is TRBV7-2 and J usage is TRBJ2-3; possible D gene TRBD2, 5 bases. Trimming pared 1 base from V and 4 bases from J, leaving 6 bases between. Germline lookup yields CDR1 SGHTA and CDR2 FQGNSA. The CDR3 is 13 amino acids. CDR3 bases: TGTGCCAGCAGCTTAGTCGGGGCAGATACGCAGTATTTT. Translated: CASSLVGADTQYF.

The V and J genes are TRBV29-1 and TRBJ1-1, with TRBD1 as a possible D gene (6 bases). From germline, CDR1 is SQVTM and CDR2 ANQGSEA. The V end lost 7 bases, the J end lost 1 base, and 10 bases lay between the germline ends. There are 12 residues in the CDR3. CDR3 nucleotide sequence: TGCAGCGGGGGACATCCGAACACTGAAGCTTTCTTT. Its translation: CSGGHPNTEAFF.

The chain couples TRBV5-6 to TRBJ2-1, with 7 bases fitting TRBD1. This CDR3 has 18 amino acids. J gave up 0 bases and V 2 bases, and 11 bases lay outside the gene matches. The germline V gene encodes CDR1 SGHDT and CDR2 YYEEEE. DNA of the CDR3: TGTGCCAGCAGCTTCGCCCCCCCGACAGGGAGCTCCTACAATGAGCAGTTCTTC. It is translated as CASSFAPPTGSSYNEQFF.

The genes are TRBV5-1 and TRBJ2-7; 9 nucleotides agree with TRBD2. Germline trimming cut 4 bases from V and 1 base from J; bases unmatched to any gene: 6. This CDR3 has 15 residues. Germline assignment: CDR1 SGHRS and CDR2 YFSETQ. CDR3 DNA sequence: TGCGCCAGCAGCCCTCTAGCGGGGCAATCCTACGAGCAGTACTTC. Amino acids: CASSPLAGQSYEQYF.

This chain connects TRBV5-4 to TRBJ1-5; D perhaps matches TRBD1 (5 bases). Germline lookup yields CDR1 SGHNT and CDR2 YYREEE (reference sequence). The CDR3 contains 14 residues. Trimming stripped 4 bases from V and 5 bases from J, with 13 bases between. The CDR3 protein is CASSHGGSDQPQHF. The CDR3 nucleotides read TGTGCCAGCAGCCACGGGGGAAGCGATCAGCCCCAGCATTTT. Complete variable domain (other parts from reference TRBV5-4 and TRBJ1-5): ETGVTQSPTHLIKTRGQQVTLRCSSQSGHNTVSWYQQALGQGPQFIFQYYREEENGRGNFPPRFSGLQFPNYSSELNVNALELDDSALYLCASSHGGSDQPQHFGDGTRLSIL.

This chain uses TRBV18 with TRBJ1-1; the match to TRBD1 covers 9 bases. The CDR3 totals 14 residues. The junction had 7 bases not matched to a gene; V was cut back by 5 bases and J by 6 bases. The germline gives CDR1 KGHSH, CDR2 LQKENI. The DNA of the CDR3 is TGTGCCAGCTCAGCCACAGGGGGCGACGCTGAAGCTTTCTTT. It encodes CASSATGGDAEAFF.

The table lists this clone with a few counts. The chain uses TRBV27 and TRBJ1-2; 8 nucleotides match TRBD1. Germline CDR1 and CDR2: MNHEY and SMNVEV (reference sequence). V was clipped by 5 bases and J by 5 bases; unmatched bases: 16. This CDR3 comprises 17 residues. The CDR3 DNA reads as TGTGCCAGCAGTCCCTTCCCCCCCACCAGGGGGCATTATGGCTACACCTTC. Translation gives CASSPFPPTRGHYGYTF.

The rearrangement uses TRBV7-2 and TRBJ2-1; 7 positions match TRBD1. Germline values: CDR1 SGHTA, CDR2 FQGNSA. The length of the CDR3 is 15 residues. Trimming took 4 bases from V and 4 from J; bases not matched to a gene: 7. The CDR3 DNA follows: TGTGCCAGCAGCTACCGGGCAGGGGGATACAATGAGCAGTTCTTC. Translating gives CASSYRAGGYNEQFF. The whole variable domain, remainder taken from reference TRBV7-2 and TRBJ2-1, is GAGVSQSPSNKVTEKGKDVELRCDPISGHTALYWYRQSLGQGLEFLIYFQGNSAPDKSGLPSDRFSAERTGGSVSTLTIQRTQQEDSAVYLCASSYRAGGYNEQFFGPGTRLTVL.

The chain recombines TRBV19 with TRBJ2-1, with D uncertain. The germline V and J ends were trimmed by 3 bases and 4 bases, with 10 bases remaining between them. CDR3 length equals 14 residues. Germline V gene sequence: CDR1 LNHDA, CDR2 SQIVND (reference sequence). The CDR3 DNA sequence: TGTGCCAGTAGTATGATGGGCAGGTACAATGAGCAGTTCTTC. Its translation: CASSMMGRYNEQFF.

The chain uses TRBV7-2 and TRBJ2-5; maybe TRBD1 (5 bases). Germline values: CDR1 SGHTA, CDR2 FQGNSA. This CDR3 is built from 15 residues. Trimming took 4 bases from V and 9 from J, leaving 21 bases between them. CDR3 sequence reads: CASSSSSRVEFAQYF. Here the CDR3 DNA reads TGTGCCAGCAGCTCCTCGAGCAGGGTGGAATTCGCCCAGTACTTC.

A word on this clone: The sample holds other DNA sequences that translate to the same CDR3. The chain carries TRBV6-4 and TRBJ1-6; perhaps TRBD1 as D (6 bases). Germline lookup yields CDR1 MRHNA and CDR2 SNTAGT. The CDR3 is 13 amino acids. Trimming removed 4 bases from V and 7 bases from J, with 8 bases in between. The CDR3 protein is CASSAGDNSPLHF. The DNA of the CDR3 is TGTGCCAGCAGTGCAGGGGACAATTCACCCCTCCACTTT.

This clone was seen just once. The chain couples TRBV7-3 to TRBJ2-1; 7 bases fit TRBD1. Germline CDR1 and CDR2: SGHTA and FQGTGA. The V gene end was trimmed by 5 bases and the J gene end by 9 bases; junction bases not matched to a gene: 16. CDR3 length equals 16 residues. Here the CDR3 DNA reads TGTGCCAGCAGCCGGGACAGAACCACCCCCAACGGTGAGCAGTTCTTC. It yields the protein CASSRDRTTPNGEQFF.

The V call is TRBV9, the J call TRBJ2-1, with TRBD2 matching over 9 bases. This CDR3 spans 16 amino acids. CDR1 is SGDLS and CDR2 is YYNGEE in the germline V gene. V lost 1 base and J lost 8; bases outside the gene matches: 10. The chain's CDR3 is CASSVSFSGGPDEQFF. CDR3 coding DNA: TGTGCCAGCAGCGTATCTTTTAGCGGGGGACCTGATGAGCAGTTCTTC.

The chain joins TRBV28 to TRBJ1-4, with a tentative D call TRBD1 (5 bases). Per germline, CDR1 MDHEN and CDR2 SYDVKM. The CDR3 spans 15 residues. V lost 5 bases and J lost 0, with 10 bases in between. CDR3 loop: CASSPPTATNEKLFF. Here the CDR3 DNA reads TGTGCCAGCAGTCCACCGACAGCAACTAATGAAAAACTGTTTTTT. Based on the CDR3 plus reference TRBV28 and TRBJ1-4, the full variable domain is DVKVTQSSRYLVKRTGEKVFLECVQDMDHENMFWYRQDPGLGLRLIYFSYDVKMKEKGDIPEGYSVSREKKERFSLILESASTNQTSMYLCASSPPTATNEKLFFGSGTQLSVL.

This clone has a single count. The V gene is TRBV27, the J gene TRBJ1-2; D remains ambiguous. Germline V lookup: CDR1 MNHEY, CDR2 SMNVEV (reference sequence). V gave up 6 bases and J gave up 8 bases, with 25 bases separating them. This CDR3 has 16 amino acids. As DNA, the CDR3 is TGTGCCAGCAGCTTCCGCGTAACTGGTAATATGGTGGGCTACACCTTC. Translation gives CASSFRVTGNMVGYTF.

The V and J genes are TRBV27 and TRBJ2-7, with a tentative D call TRBD2 (5 bases). Trimming took off 5 bases at V and 6 bases at J, with 26 bases between the two ends. Germline V gene lookup returns CDR1 MNHEY and CDR2 SMNVEV (reference sequence). This CDR3 has 17 residues. CDR3 bases: TGTGCCAGCAGTGCCCCACCCGGGCCGGGGAATGGTGGCGAGCAGTACTTC. Protein sequence: CASSAPPGPGNGGEQYF.

The chain has TRBV18 and TRBJ1-1, with D unclear. Germline CDR1 and CDR2: KGHSH and LQKENI. V lost 5 bases and J lost 5, with 12 bases in between. This CDR3 spans 13 amino acids. CDR3 nucleotides: TGTGCCAGCTCAGGATGGCCGGGGACTGAAGCTTTCTTT. Residues: CASSGWPGTEAFF.

The V call is TRBV24-1, the J call TRBJ1-2; 7 bases map to TRBD1. This CDR3 is 15 amino acids long. The trim removed 4 bases at V and 2 bases at J, leaving 6 bases unmatched. Looked up from germline, CDR1 is KGHDR and CDR2 is SFDVKD. The CDR3 region is CATSDKTGYNYGYTF. The CDR3 nucleotides are TGTGCCACCAGTGACAAGACAGGGTACAACTATGGCTACACCTTC.

The rearrangement joins TRBV7-2 to TRBJ1-1; D uncertain. The CDR3 has 11 amino acids. Germline CDR1 reads SGHTA; CDR2 reads FQGNSA. V was clipped by 2 bases and J by 7 bases, with 5 bases between them. Here the CDR3 DNA reads TGTGCCAGCAGCTTACACAATGAAGCTTTCTTT. Protein: CASSLHNEAFF.

The chain couples TRBV11-2 to TRBJ1-2, with D hard to call. From germline, CDR1 is SGHAT and CDR2 FQNNGV. CDR3 length equals 17 residues. The V gene lost 5 bases and the J gene lost 8 bases, with 27 bases spanning the gap. The DNA of the CDR3 is TGTGCCAGCAGCCCTCTATCAGGAGCCGGTGGAGGGAAAGGCTACACCTTC. Translation: CASSPLSGAGGGKGYTF.

CDR3: CASSRQGGTEAFF. CDR3 DNA sequence: TGTGCCAGCAGCCGACAGGGCGGCACTGAAGCTTTCTTT. The chain joins TRBV16 to TRBJ1-1; 7 nucleotides match TRBD1. J lost 4 bases, V lost 4 bases, and 3 bases had no gene match. The CDR3 has 13 residues. Looked up from germline, CDR1 is KGHSY and CDR2 is FQNENV.

The genes are TRBV7-2 and TRBJ2-7, with 9 bases aligning to TRBD1. Per the germline V gene, CDR1 is SGHTA and CDR2 is FQGNSA. The CDR3 sequence is 16 residues long. V gave up 4 bases and J gave up 2 bases; unmatched junction bases: 9. The CDR3 DNA reads as TGTGCCAGCAGCTCCTTGGCGGGGACAGGGACCTACGAGCAGTACTTC. Amino acids: CASSSLAGTGTYEQYF.